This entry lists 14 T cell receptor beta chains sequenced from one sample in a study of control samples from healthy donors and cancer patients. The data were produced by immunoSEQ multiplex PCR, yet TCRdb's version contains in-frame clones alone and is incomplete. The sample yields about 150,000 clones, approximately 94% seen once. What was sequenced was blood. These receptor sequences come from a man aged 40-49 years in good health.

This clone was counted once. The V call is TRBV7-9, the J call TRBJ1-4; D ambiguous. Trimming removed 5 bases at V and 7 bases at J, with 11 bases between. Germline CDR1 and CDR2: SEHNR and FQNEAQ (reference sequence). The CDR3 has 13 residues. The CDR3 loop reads CASSDQSGEKLFF. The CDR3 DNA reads TGTGCCAGCAGCGATCAATCGGGTGAAAAACTGTTTTTT.

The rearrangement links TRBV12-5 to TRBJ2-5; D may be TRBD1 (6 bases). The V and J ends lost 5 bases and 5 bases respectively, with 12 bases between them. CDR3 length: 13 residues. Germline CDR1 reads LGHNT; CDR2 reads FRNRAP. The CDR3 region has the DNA TGTGCTAGTGGTCGACCTACAGGGGAGACCCAGTACTTC. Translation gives CASGRPTGETQYF.

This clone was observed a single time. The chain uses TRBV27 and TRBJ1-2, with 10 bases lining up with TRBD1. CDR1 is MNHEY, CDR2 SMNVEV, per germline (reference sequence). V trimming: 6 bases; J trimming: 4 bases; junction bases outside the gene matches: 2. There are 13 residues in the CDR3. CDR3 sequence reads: CASRDRGTYGYTF. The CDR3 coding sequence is TGTGCCAGCAGGGACAGGGGGACCTATGGCTACACCTTC.

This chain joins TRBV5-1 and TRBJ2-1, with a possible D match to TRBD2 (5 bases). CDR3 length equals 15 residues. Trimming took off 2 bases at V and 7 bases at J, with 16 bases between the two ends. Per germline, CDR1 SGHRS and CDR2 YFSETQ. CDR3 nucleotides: TGCGCCAGCAGCTTAGGATCGGGGTACTTAAATGAGCAGTTCTTC. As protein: CASSLGSGYLNEQFF.

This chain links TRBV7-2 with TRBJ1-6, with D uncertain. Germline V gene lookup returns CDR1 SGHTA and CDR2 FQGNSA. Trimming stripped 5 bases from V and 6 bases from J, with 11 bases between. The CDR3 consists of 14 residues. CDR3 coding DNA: TGTGCCAGCAGCCGCCTCGAAACTAATTCACCCCTCCACTTT. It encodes CASSRLETNSPLHF.

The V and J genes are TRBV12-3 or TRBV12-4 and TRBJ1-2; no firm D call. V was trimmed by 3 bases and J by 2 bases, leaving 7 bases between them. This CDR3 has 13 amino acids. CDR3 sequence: CASSFGRNYGYTF. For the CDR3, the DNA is TGTGCCAGCAGTTTCGGTCGAAACTATGGCTACACCTTC.

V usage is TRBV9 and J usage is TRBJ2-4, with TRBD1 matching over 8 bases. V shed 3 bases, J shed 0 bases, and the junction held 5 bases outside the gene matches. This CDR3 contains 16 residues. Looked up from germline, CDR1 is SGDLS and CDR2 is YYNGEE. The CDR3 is CASSDGTGVAKNIQYF. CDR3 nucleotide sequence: TGTGCCAGCAGCGACGGGACAGGCGTAGCCAAAAACATTCAGTACTTC.

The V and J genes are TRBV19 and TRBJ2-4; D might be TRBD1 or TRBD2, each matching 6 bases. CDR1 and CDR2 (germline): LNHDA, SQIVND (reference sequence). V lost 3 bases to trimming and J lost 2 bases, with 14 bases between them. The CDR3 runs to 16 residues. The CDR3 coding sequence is TGTGCCAGTAGTATCTCGGGGGCAATAACCAAAAACATTCAGTACTTC. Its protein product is CASSISGAITKNIQYF. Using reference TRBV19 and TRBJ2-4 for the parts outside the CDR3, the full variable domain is DGGITQSPKYLFRKEGQNVTLSCEQNLNHDAMYWYRQDPGQGLRLIYYSQIVNDFQKGDIAEGYSVSREKKESFPLTVTSAQKNPTAFYLCASSISGAITKNIQYFGAGTRLSVL.

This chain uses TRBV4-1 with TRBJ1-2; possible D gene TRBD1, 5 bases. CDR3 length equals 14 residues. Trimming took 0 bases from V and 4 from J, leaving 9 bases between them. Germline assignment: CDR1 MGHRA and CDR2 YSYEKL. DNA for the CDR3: TGCGCCAGCAGCCAAGATCCCACAGGCTATGGCTACACCTTC. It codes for CASSQDPTGYGYTF.

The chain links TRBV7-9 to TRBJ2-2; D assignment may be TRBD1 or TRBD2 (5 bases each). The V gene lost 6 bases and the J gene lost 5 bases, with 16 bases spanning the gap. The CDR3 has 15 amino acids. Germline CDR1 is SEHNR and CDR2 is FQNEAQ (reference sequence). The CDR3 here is CASSPGPGLTGELFF. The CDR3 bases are TGTGCCAGCAGTCCGGGACCAGGGTTAACCGGGGAGCTGTTTTTT. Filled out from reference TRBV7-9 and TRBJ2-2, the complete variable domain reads DTGVSQNPRHKITKRGQNVTFRCDPISEHNRLYWYRQTLGQGPEFLTYFQNEAQLEKSRLLSDRFSAERPKGSFSTLEIQRTEQGDSAMYLCASSPGPGLTGELFFGEGSRLTVL.

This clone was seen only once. This CDR3 reads CASSFRSGDTEAFF. The CDR3 nucleotides are TGTGCCAGCAGTTTTCGGTCCGGAGACACTGAAGCTTTCTTT. This chain links TRBV27 with TRBJ1-1; no firm D call. V was pared by 3 bases and J by 3 bases, with 11 bases between. Germline values: CDR1 MNHEY, CDR2 SMNVEV (reference sequence). The CDR3 length is 14 residues.

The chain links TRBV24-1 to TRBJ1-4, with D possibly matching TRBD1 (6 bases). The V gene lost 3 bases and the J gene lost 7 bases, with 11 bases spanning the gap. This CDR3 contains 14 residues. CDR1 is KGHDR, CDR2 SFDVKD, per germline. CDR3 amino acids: CATSDTGAGEKLFF. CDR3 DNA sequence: TGTGCCACCAGTGATACGGGGGCGGGTGAAAAACTGTTTTTT.

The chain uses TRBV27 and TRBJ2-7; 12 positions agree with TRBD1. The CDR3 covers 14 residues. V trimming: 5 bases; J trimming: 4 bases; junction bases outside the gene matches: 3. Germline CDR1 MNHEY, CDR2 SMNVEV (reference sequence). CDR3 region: CASSPGQGAYEQYF. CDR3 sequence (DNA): TGTGCCAGCAGTCCGGGACAGGGGGCGTACGAGCAGTACTTC.

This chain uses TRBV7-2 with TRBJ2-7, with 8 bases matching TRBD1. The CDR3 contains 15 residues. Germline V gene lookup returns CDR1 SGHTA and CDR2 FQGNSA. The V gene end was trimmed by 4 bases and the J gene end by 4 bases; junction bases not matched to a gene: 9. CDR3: CASSSHGTGIYEQYF. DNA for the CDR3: TGTGCCAGCAGCTCCCATGGGACAGGAATTTACGAGCAGTACTTC.